These 19 T cell receptor beta chains were sequenced from one sample in a study of T cells expressing NK-cell markers. Using the 5' RACE reads, TCRdb records one entry per CDR3 protein without DNA. In all, the sample yields roughly 280,000 distinct CDR3 sequences. Sequenced sample: blood T cells: a sorted CD56 or NKG2C T cell subset, CD4+ or CD8+ T cells, or bulk PBMC T cells (not recorded which). These receptor sequences come from a man between 18 and 35 years old in good health.

The genes are TRBV20-1 and TRBJ2-1. Germline V gene sequence: CDR1 DFQATT, CDR2 SNEGSKA (reference sequence). This CDR3 has 11 residues. CDR3: CSARDRFAQFF.

V and J are TRBV12-3 or TRBV12-4 and TRBJ1-5; TCRdb's D call, TRBD1, is unchecked because there is no DNA. The CDR3 spans 15 residues. The CDR3 loop is CASTLGQGYIQPQHF.

The chain is built from TRBV18 and TRBJ2-7; with no DNA, the TCRdb D assignment of TRBD1 cannot be verified. Germline V gene data show CDR1 as KGHSH and CDR2 as LQKENI. CDR3 length: 15 amino acids. CDR3 sequence reads: CASSPYVEGLGEQYF.

The chain is built from TRBV20-1 and TRBJ1-1; TCRdb designates TRBD1, a call that cannot be tested without DNA. The germline gives CDR1 DFQATT, CDR2 SNEGSKA (reference sequence). The CDR3 is made up of 13 amino acids. This CDR3 is CSATTGDFTEAFF.

The chain joins TRBV6-5 to TRBJ1-1; absent DNA, TCRdb's TRBD1 call cannot be checked. The CDR3 length is 14 residues. Germline-derived CDR1 and CDR2 are MNHEY and SVGAGI. CDR3 sequence reads: CASSFSDRMGEAFF.

The chain is built from TRBV19 and TRBJ1-1. Germline V gene lookup returns CDR1 LNHDA and CDR2 SQIVND (reference sequence). The CDR3 runs to 13 residues. This chain's CDR3 is CASSKRVGTEAFF.

CDR3: CASSKNQGFTDTQYF. V is TRBV5-6 and J is TRBJ2-3; TCRdb indicates TRBD1, and absent DNA this call remains unverified. Germline V gene data show CDR1 as SGHDT and CDR2 as YYEEEE. The CDR3 loop spans 15 amino acids.

The chain recombines TRBV6-2 or TRBV6-3 with TRBJ2-7; without DNA, the TCRdb call of TRBD1 cannot be checked. The CDR3 spans 13 residues. Germline CDR1 and CDR2: MNHEY and SVGEGT. CDR3 loop: CASRRQGEVEQYF.

V and J are TRBV19 and TRBJ2-3; TCRdb selects TRBD2, and the lack of DNA leaves this call unchecked. Looked up from germline, CDR1 is LNHDA and CDR2 is SQIVND (reference sequence). CDR3 length: 15 residues. CDR3 protein: CASSTTSGRTDTQYF.

V gene TRBV7-2 combines with J gene TRBJ2-3; absent DNA, TCRdb's TRBD1 call cannot be checked. This CDR3 has 14 amino acids. Germline CDR1 is SGHTA and CDR2 is FQGNSA. CDR3 in amino acids: CASSFSRDRSTQYF.

The rearrangement uses TRBV7-2 and TRBJ2-1; TCRdb reports TRBD2, a call that lacks DNA to check it against. CDR1 is SGHTA and CDR2 is FQGNSA in the germline V gene. This CDR3 is built from 14 residues. CDR3 in amino acids: CASNGQRSYNEQFF.

The V gene is TRBV5-1, the J gene TRBJ2-7; TCRdb's D gene call, TRBD1, goes unchecked for lack of DNA. Germline V gene lookup returns CDR1 SGHRS and CDR2 YFSETQ. This CDR3 comprises 15 residues. The chain's CDR3 is CASSSLRDASYEQYF.

The chain links TRBV12-3 or TRBV12-4 to TRBJ1-4; no DNA is available, so the TRBD1 call from TCRdb remains unchecked. The length of the CDR3 is 19 residues. This chain's CDR3 is CASRVIRDRGTATNEKLFF.

V usage is TRBV7-2 and J usage is TRBJ2-3; TCRdb's assignment of TRBD1 cannot be checked, as there is no DNA. CDR1 is SGHTA, CDR2 FQGNSA, per germline. This CDR3 region has 16 residues. CDR3 residues: CASSFPPGVGTDTQYF.

J is TRBJ1-1 and V is TRBV5-5; checking the TCRdb D call of TRBD1 is not possible without DNA. Germline lookup yields CDR1 SGHKS and CDR2 YYEKEE (reference sequence). CDR3 length equals 15 residues. CDR3 region: CASSSLGVGDTEAFF.

V and J are TRBV6-1 and TRBJ1-3; TCRdb selects TRBD1, and the lack of DNA leaves this call unchecked. Per germline, CDR1 MNHNS and CDR2 SASEGT. CDR3 length: 13 amino acids. CDR3 protein: CASSEGGRNTIYF.

The chain has TRBV7-6 and TRBJ2-2. The CDR3 is 13 residues long. Germline CDR1 is SGHVS and CDR2 is FNYEAQ. The CDR3 loop is CASSSQDRGELFF.

V usage is TRBV7-8 and J usage is TRBJ2-2; TCRdb's D call, TRBD2, is unchecked because there is no DNA. CDR1 and CDR2 from the germline V gene are SGHVS and FQNEAQ. The CDR3 consists of 18 residues. CDR3 region: CASSSKRGLAVVTGELFF.

The chain links TRBV10-1 to TRBJ2-3. The CDR3 consists of 15 residues. Germline V lookup: CDR1 WNHNN, CDR2 SYGVQD (reference sequence). CDR3: CASSESDGVVDTQYF.